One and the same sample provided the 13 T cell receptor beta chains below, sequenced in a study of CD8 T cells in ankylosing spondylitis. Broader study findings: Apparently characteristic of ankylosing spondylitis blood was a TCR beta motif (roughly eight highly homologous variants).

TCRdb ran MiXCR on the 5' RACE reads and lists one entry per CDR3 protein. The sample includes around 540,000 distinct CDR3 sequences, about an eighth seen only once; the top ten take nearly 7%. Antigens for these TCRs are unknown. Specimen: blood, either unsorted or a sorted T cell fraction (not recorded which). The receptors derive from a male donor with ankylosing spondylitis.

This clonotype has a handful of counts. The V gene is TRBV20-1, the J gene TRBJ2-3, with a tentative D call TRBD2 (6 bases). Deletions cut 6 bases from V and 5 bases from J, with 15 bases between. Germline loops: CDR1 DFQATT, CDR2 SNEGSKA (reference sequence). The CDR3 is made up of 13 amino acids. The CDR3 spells CSADGREVDTQYF. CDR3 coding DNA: TGCAGTGCGGACGGCAGGGAGGTAGATACGCAGTATTTT.

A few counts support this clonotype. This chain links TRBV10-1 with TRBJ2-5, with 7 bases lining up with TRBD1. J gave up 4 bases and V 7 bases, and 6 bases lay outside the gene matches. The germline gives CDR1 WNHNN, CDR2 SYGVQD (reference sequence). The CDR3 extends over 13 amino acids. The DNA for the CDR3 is TGCGCCAGCAACAGGGGTACTGGAGAGACCCAGTACTTC. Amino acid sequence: CASNRGTGETQYF.

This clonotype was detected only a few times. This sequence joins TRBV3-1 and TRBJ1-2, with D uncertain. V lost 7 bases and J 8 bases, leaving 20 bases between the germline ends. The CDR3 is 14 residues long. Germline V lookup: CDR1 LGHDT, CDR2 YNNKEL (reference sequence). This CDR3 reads CASNQAGALGGYTF. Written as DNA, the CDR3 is TGTGCCAGCAATCAGGCAGGCGCCCTTGGGGGCTACACCTTC.

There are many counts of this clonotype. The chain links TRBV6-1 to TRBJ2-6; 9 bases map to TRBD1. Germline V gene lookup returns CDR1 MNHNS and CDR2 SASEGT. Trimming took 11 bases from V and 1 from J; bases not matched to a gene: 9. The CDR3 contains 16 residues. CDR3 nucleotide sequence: TGTGCCGGAACAGGGGGCAGGAGATCTGGGGCCAACGTCCTGACTTTC. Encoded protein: CAGTGGRRSGANVLTF.

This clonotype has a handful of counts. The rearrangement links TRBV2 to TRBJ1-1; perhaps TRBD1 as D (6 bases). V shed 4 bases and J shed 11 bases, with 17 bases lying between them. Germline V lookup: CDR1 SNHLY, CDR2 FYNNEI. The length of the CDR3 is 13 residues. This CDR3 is CASSAAGVFVAFF. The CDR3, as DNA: TGTGCCAGCAGTGCGGCAGGGGTATTCGTGGCTTTCTTT. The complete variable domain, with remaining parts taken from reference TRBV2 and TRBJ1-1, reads EPEVTQTPSHQVTQMGQEVILRCVPISNHLYFYWYRQILGQKVEFLVSFYNNEISEKSEIFDDQFSVERPDGSNFTLKIRSTKLEDSAMYFCASSAAGVFVAFFGQGTRLTVV.

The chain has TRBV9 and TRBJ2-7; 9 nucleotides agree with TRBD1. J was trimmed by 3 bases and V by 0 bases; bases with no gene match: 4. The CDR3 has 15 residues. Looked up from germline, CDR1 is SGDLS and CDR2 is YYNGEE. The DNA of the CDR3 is TGTGCCAGCAGCGTAGCGGGACAGGGCTACTACGAGCAGTACTTC. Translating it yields CASSVAGQGYYEQYF.

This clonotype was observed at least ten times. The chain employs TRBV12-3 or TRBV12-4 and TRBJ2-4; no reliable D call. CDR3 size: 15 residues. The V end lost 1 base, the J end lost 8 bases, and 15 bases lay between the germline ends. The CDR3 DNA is TGTGCCAGCAGTTTAGGGGCAGGAAAGATTGACATTCAGTACTTC. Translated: CASSLGAGKIDIQYF.

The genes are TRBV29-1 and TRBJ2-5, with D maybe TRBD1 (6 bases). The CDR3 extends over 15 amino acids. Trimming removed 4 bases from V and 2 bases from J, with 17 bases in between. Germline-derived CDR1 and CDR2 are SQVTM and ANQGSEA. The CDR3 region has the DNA TGCAGCGTTGCAGTGGACAGCAACACGCAAGAGACCCAGTACTTC. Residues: CSVAVDSNTQETQYF.

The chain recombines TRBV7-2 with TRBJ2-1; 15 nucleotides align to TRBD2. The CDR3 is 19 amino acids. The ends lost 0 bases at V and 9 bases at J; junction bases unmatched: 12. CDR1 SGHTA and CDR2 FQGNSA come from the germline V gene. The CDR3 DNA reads TGTGCCAGCAGCTTAGCGGGGGGTGGACTAGCGGGAGGGCCCGCTGAGCAGTTCTTC. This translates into CASSLAGGGLAGGPAEQFF.

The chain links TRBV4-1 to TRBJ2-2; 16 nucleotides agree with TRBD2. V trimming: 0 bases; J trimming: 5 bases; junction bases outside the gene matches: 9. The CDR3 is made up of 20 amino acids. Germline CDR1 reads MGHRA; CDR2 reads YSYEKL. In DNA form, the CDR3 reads TGCGCCAGCAGCCAAGATAGGGGACTAGCGGGAGGGCCGATAACCGGGGAGCTGTTTTTT. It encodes CASSQDRGLAGGPITGELFF.

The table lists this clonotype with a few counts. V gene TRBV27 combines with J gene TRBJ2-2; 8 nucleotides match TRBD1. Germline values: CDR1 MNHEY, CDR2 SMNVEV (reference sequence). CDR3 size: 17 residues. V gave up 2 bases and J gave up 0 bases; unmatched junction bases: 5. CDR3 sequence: CASSLPQGATNTGELFF. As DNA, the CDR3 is TGTGCCAGCAGTTTACCCCAGGGGGCGACGAACACCGGGGAGCTGTTTTTT.

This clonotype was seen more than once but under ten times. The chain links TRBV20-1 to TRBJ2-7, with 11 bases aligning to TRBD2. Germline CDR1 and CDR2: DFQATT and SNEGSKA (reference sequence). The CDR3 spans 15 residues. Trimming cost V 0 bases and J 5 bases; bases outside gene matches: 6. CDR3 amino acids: CSARDILAGVDEQYF. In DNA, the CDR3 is TGCAGTGCTAGAGATATACTAGCGGGAGTGGACGAGCAGTACTTC.

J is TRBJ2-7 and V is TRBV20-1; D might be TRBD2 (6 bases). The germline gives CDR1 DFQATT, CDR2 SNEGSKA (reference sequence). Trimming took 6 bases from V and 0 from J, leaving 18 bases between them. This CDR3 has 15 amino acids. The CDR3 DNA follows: TGCAGTGCCCAAAGAGGGGACTCCCTCTCCTACGAGCAGTACTTC. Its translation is CSAQRGDSLSYEQYF.